This paragraph covers one TCR beta chain sequence. This sample is part of a study of blood T cell repertoires in COVID-19. Clones were read by immunoSEQ multiplex PCR, and TCRdb kept only the in-frame ones, dropping some. The repertoire has about 200,000 clones, around 78% of them found once; the top ten carry 2.5% to 3%. The CDR3 runs to 16 residues. Germline V gene data show CDR1 as DFQATT and CDR2 as SNEGSKA (reference sequence). V shed 6 bases and J 5 bases; nucleotides not matched to a gene: 14. Material for sequencing was peripheral blood. The rearrangement joins TRBV20-1 to TRBJ1-5; 9 bases fit TRBD1. The sequence came from a woman older than 75 with active or convalescent COVID-19. The CDR3 sequence is CSASGLGTGMYQPQHF. The CDR3 DNA reads TGCAGTGCGAGTGGTCTCGGGACAGGGATGTATCAGCCCCAGCATTTT.